This T cell receptor (beta chain) was profiled in a study of memory CD4+ T cells and cytomegalovirus serostatus (dated by TCRdb to between 2017 and 2020). About the study as a whole: A total of about 35 healthy Belgian adults, of whom 9 were CMV seropositive and approximately 24 were CMV seronegative, were included in the cohort. To replicate a published TCR-based CMV serostatus classifier, the researchers sequenced the CD4+ memory TCRbeta repertoires of a Belgian cohort whose cytomegalovirus serostatus was known.

Genomic DNA was extracted from sorted cells with the Quick-DNA Microprep Kit. Amplification of TCRbeta DNA was done with the immunoSEQ hsTCRbeta kit, following the protocol from the manufacturer. TCRbeta libraries were sequenced on an Illumina MiSeq instrument. Under the source paper's analysis protocol: Once out-of-frame sequences had been removed, approximately 2,000,000 distinct TCRbeta sequences were left, which works out to an average of about 71,000 per individual. Each individual was scored by the count of about 150 previously reported CMV-associated TCRbeta sequences and the total productive distinct TCRbeta count. A beta-binomial model was reimplemented in Python, and scikit-learn random forests with default parameters were trained on data from the US cohort. Classifier performance on the Belgian cohort was summarized as median AUC with percentile confidence intervals calculated over 10,000 bootstrap iterations. TCRdb took this table from immuneACCESS and kept in-frame rearrangements with V and J called. Such tables lack part of the clones; where checked against another copy, unresolved V genes explain under half of the gap, and the rest is unexplained. The V and J calls and clone size come from that table; D and trimming were worked out from the DNA. The sample has about 75,000 clones on record, roughly 80% of them singletons. About 2.5% of the sample lies in the top ten.

Overall study outcomes, separate from this receptor: For CMV serostatus prediction, a median bootstrapped AUC of approximately 0.95 was reached with the original framework, and a median bootstrapped AUC of about 0.89 was reached with a US-trained random forest. Only CD4+CD45RO+ memory cells were sequenced, in contrast to the original study, which included naive and memory CD4+ and CD8+ populations. The results were interpreted as suggesting that the CMV-associated TCR signature is largely present in the CD4+ memory repertoire. Of over 150 previously reported CMV-associated TCRbeta sequences, some 73 appeared in the CD4+ memory repertoires, each in one to five individuals. A median bootstrapped AUC of 0.95 with a 95% CI of 0.76-1.00 was achieved on the Belgian cohort by the original-framework classifier.

As regards this clone: Its antigen is still unknown. Per-base qualities were not stored, and no clone one base away is much larger.

Taken from the germline V gene, the CDR1 and CDR2 loops are MNHEY and SVGAGI. The V end loses 2 bases and the J end loses 6 bases, and a stretch of 5 bases separates them. From the cysteine up to the valine, the CDR3 has a length of 11 residues. Of the read, only the CDR3 DNA is kept; its 33 bases are in frame from base 1. Single viable CD3+CD4+CD8-CD45RO+ cells were sorted as memory CD4+ T cells on a FACSAria II. CMV serostatus was determined with a Roche Elecsys assay detecting serum IgG against CMV pp150, pp28, p38 and p52. After the samples were thawed, total CD4+ T cells were enriched through positive selection using CD4 magnetic microbeads. The samples came from a different study that was designed specifically to examine the CD4+ T cell memory repertoire. Following standard operating procedures, peripheral blood mononuclear cells were isolated and cryopreserved, while serum was kept at -80 degrees C. The staining used CD3-PerCP (BW264/56), CD4-APC (RPA-T4), CD45RO-PE (UCHT1) and CD8-Pacific Orange (3B5) antibodies, and Sytox blue was used to exclude non-viable cells.

The sample taken for sequencing was memory CD4+ T cells from blood. The chain was built from TRBV6-5 and TRBJ2-7, with the D gene not clear enough to name. This receptor was taken from an adult in good health and CMV-seropositive. The nucleotide sequence reads TGTGCCAGCAGTTACAAGATCGAGCAGTACGTC. It specifies CASSYKIEQYV.